The 24 T cell receptor beta chains below come from one sample, sequenced in a study of cytomegalovirus exposure and HLA in healthy donors (dated by TCRdb to the late 2010s). To prepare the library, the immunoSEQ multiplex PCR assay was applied. A mixture of 60 forward primers for TCR Vbeta segments and 13 reverse primers for TCR Jbeta segments was used in the multiplex PCR. TCRdb mirrors the immuneACCESS table, restricted to in-frame sequences. Some clones are absent from its copies; in checked studies, under half trace to an unresolved V gene, and the reason for the others is unknown. A total of about 220,000 clones appear in this sample, approximately 88% of them only once. Approximately 0.71% of the sample is taken by the ten largest. The sequenced material came from PBMCs. The receptors originated from a boy younger than 10 in good health and CMV-seronegative.

This chain joins TRBV19 and TRBJ1-1; D is ambiguous. From germline, CDR1 is LNHDA and CDR2 SQIVND (reference sequence). The CDR3 spans 15 residues. V shed 7 bases and J shed 2 bases, with 17 bases lying between them. CDR3 sequence (DNA): TGTGCCAGTAATTTTCTCGGGGATTCCAACACTGAAGCTTTCTTT. This sequence encodes CASNFLGDSNTEAFF.

This chain uses TRBV11-3 with TRBJ2-7; D is possibly TRBD2 (6 bases). Trimming shortened V by 3 bases and J by 8 bases, and 14 bases separated the two germline ends. From germline, CDR1 is SGHNT and CDR2 YENEEA. The CDR3 totals 13 residues. The CDR3 protein is CASSLAAGTQQYF. The CDR3 DNA reads as TGTGCCAGCAGCTTGGCTGCAGGGACTCAGCAGTACTTC.

CDR3 amino acids: CASSPLSYEQYF. CDR3 sequence (DNA): TGTGCCAGCTCTCCTCTCTCCTACGAGCAGTACTTC. The chain couples TRBV18 to TRBJ2-7, with D unclear. This CDR3 contains 12 residues. Per the germline V gene, CDR1 is KGHSH and CDR2 is LQKENI. The V end was cut by 6 bases, the J end by 0 bases, with 6 bases between.

J is TRBJ1-3 and V is TRBV30, with 10 bases aligning to TRBD1. The CDR3 extends over 14 amino acids. V lost 8 bases, J lost 1 base, and 5 bases stayed unmatched. CDR1 is GTSNPN, CDR2 SVGIG, per germline (reference sequence). The chain's CDR3 is CAGQGENSGNTIYF. CDR3 DNA: TGTGCCGGACAGGGGGAGAATTCTGGAAACACCATATATTTT.

The CDR3 coding sequence is TGTGCCAGCAGCTTAGCGTTGTACAGAGATAATCAGCCCCAGCATTTT. Amino acids: CASSLALYRDNQPQHF. J is TRBJ1-5 and V is TRBV7-8; D gene ambiguous. Trimming pared 0 bases from V and 4 bases from J, leaving 13 bases between. Germline CDR1 reads SGHVS; CDR2 reads FQNEAQ. This CDR3 has 16 amino acids.

V usage is TRBV10-3 and J usage is TRBJ2-2; possible D gene TRBD1, 5 bases. The CDR3 covers 14 residues. Germline values: CDR1 ENHRY, CDR2 SYGVKD. The ends were cut back, 4 bases at V and 5 bases at J, with 11 bases in the middle. The CDR3 protein is CAISGQQGTGELFF. CDR3 in DNA: TGTGCCATCAGTGGACAGCAAGGGACCGGGGAGCTGTTTTTT.

The rearrangement links TRBV5-4 to TRBJ2-7, with 9 bases fitting TRBD2. The CDR3 has 15 residues. CDR1 and CDR2 (germline): SGHNT, YYREEE (reference sequence). V dropped 0 bases and J dropped 3; count of bases not matched to a gene: 4. DNA for the CDR3: TGTGCCAGCAGCTTGGGAGCGGGAGGAGGCTACGAGCAGTACTTC. Translation: CASSLGAGGGYEQYF.

This clone has only one observation. The chain joins TRBV19 to TRBJ2-5, with 11 bases aligning to TRBD1. The CDR3 contains 15 residues. V lost 4 bases to trimming and J lost 7 bases; unmatched junction nucleotides: 8. The germline CDR1 and CDR2 sequences are LNHDA and SQIVND (reference sequence). The CDR3 loop is CASSKRTGGEGTQYF. The CDR3 bases are TGTGCCAGTAGTAAACGGACAGGGGGCGAAGGGACCCAGTACTTC.

This clone was counted a single time. The chain links TRBV19 to TRBJ2-2, with 8 bases aligning to TRBD2. The CDR3 runs 16 residues. The ends lost 6 bases at V and 5 bases at J; junction bases unmatched: 11. Germline CDR1 and CDR2: LNHDA and SQIVND (reference sequence). The CDR3 DNA follows: TGTGCCAGTAGGGCCGGGGGGAAGCGGGAGACCGGGGAGCTGTTTTTT. Translating it yields CASRAGGKRETGELFF. The full variable domain, with the rest looked up from reference TRBV19 and TRBJ2-2, is DGGITQSPKYLFRKEGQNVTLSCEQNLNHDAMYWYRQDPGQGLRLIYYSQIVNDFQKGDIAEGYSVSREKKESFPLTVTSAQKNPTAFYLCASRAGGKRETGELFFGEGSRLTVL.

This clone was counted a single time. The junction differs from germline at one of its ends, possibly a read error. The gene calls are TRBV7-7 and TRBJ2-1; 9 nucleotides line up with TRBD2. The length of the CDR3 is 14 residues. Per the germline V gene, CDR1 is SSHAT and CDR2 is FNYEAQ (reference sequence). The CDR3 coding sequence is TGTGCTAGCAGCTTAGGGCGGGGGGGCAATGAGCAGTTCTTC. Encoded protein: CASSLGRGGNEQFF.

The chain has TRBV5-6 and TRBJ2-2, with D hard to call. The length of the CDR3 is 13 residues. The V gene lost 6 bases and the J gene lost 6 bases, with 12 bases spanning the gap. Per the germline V gene, CDR1 is SGHDT and CDR2 is YYEEEE. CDR3 bases: TGTGCCAGCATCGAATCAGGATCCGGGGAGCTGTTTTTT. Protein: CASIESGSGELFF.

The V gene is TRBV19, the J gene TRBJ1-1; 7 bases are a match to TRBD1. This CDR3 has 14 amino acids. Germline CDR1 and CDR2: LNHDA and SQIVND (reference sequence). The J segment lost 4 bases and the V segment lost 6 bases, leaving 8 bases of the junction unmatched. CDR3 loop: CASRTGDSPTEAFF. The CDR3 DNA reads as TGTGCCAGTAGGACCGGGGACAGTCCCACTGAAGCTTTCTTT.

The CDR3 loop is CASSLTRYNEQFF. CDR3 in DNA: TGTGCCAGCAGCTTAACACGTTACAATGAGCAGTTCTTC. The chain couples TRBV7-6 to TRBJ2-1, with D uncertain. CDR1 is SGHVS, CDR2 FNYEAQ, per germline. The CDR3 spans 13 residues. V was cut by 2 bases and J by 4 bases, with 6 bases left in between.

This chain connects TRBV29-1 to TRBJ1-2; D gene unclear. CDR1 and CDR2 (germline): SQVTM, ANQGSEA. The length of the CDR3 is 13 residues. Deletions cut 0 bases from V and 4 bases from J, with 9 bases between. The CDR3 DNA reads as TGCAGCGTTGAAGACGCACTGCCCTATGGCTACACCTTC. Its protein product is CSVEDALPYGYTF.

This chain links TRBV7-6 with TRBJ1-5, with 7 bases fitting TRBD1. Germline V gives CDR1 SGHVS, CDR2 FNYEAQ. V gave up 5 bases and J gave up 4 bases; unmatched junction bases: 8. This CDR3 is 15 amino acids long. As DNA, the CDR3 is TGTGCCAGCAGCCCAGGATCGACAGGGAATCAGCCCCAGCATTTT. It translates to CASSPGSTGNQPQHF. The variable domain in full, with the rest retrieved from reference TRBV7-6 and TRBJ1-5, is GAGVSQSPRYKVTKRGQDVALRCDPISGHVSLYWYRQALGQGPEFLTYFNYEAQQDKSGLPNDRFSAERPEGSISTLTIQRTEQRDSAMYRCASSPGSTGNQPQHFGDGTRLSIL.

The chain links TRBV5-6 to TRBJ2-3; no reliable D call. The CDR3 covers 14 residues. The germline CDR1 and CDR2 sequences are SGHDT and YYEEEE. V gave up 3 bases and J gave up 3 bases, with 11 bases separating them. CDR3 region: CASSSPRGTDTQYF. In DNA, the CDR3 is TGTGCCAGCAGCTCCCCGAGAGGAACAGATACGCAGTATTTT.

This clone was counted only a few times. The rearrangement uses TRBV19 and TRBJ2-5, with D perhaps TRBD1 (6 bases). V lost 4 bases, J lost 5 bases, and 17 bases lay in between. This CDR3 is built from 15 residues. CDR1 and CDR2 (germline): LNHDA, SQIVND (reference sequence). The CDR3 DNA follows: TGTGCCAGTAGTAGTCTGGGGACAACCAGGGAGACCCAGTACTTC. It translates to CASSSLGTTRETQYF.

This clone has only a few counts. This chain joins TRBV5-1 and TRBJ1-1; TRBD1 matches at 8 bases. Trimming removed 3 bases from V and 10 bases from J; junction bases left unmatched: 8. Germline CDR1 reads SGHRS; CDR2 reads YFSETQ. The CDR3 is 13 residues long. The CDR3 DNA follows: TGCGCCAGCAGCTCAGAAGCCAGGGGGCTAGCTTTCTTT. This encodes CASSSEARGLAFF.

The chain has TRBV28 and TRBJ1-5; D unresolved. CDR3 length: 16 amino acids. The V end lost 1 base, the J end lost 0 bases, and 10 bases lay between the germline ends. Looked up from germline, CDR1 is MDHEN and CDR2 is SYDVKM. CDR3 region: CASSLLRRYSNQPQHF. In nucleotides, the CDR3 is TGTGCCAGCAGTTTATTACGCAGATATAGCAATCAGCCCCAGCATTTT.

The chain couples TRBV6-6 to TRBJ1-2; no firm D call. The CDR3 spans 16 residues. V was cut by 5 bases and J by 4 bases, with 20 bases left in between. Germline loops: CDR1 MNHNY, CDR2 SVGAGI (reference sequence). The DNA for the CDR3 is TGTGCCAGCAGTCGATCGGTGCGGGAACCCCTCTATGGCTACACCTTC. Translated: CASSRSVREPLYGYTF.

The chain has TRBV5-1 and TRBJ2-3, with TRBD1 identical over 8 bases. The CDR3 loop spans 16 amino acids. V dropped 4 bases and J dropped 0; count of bases not matched to a gene: 7. The germline gives CDR1 SGHRS, CDR2 YFSETQ. The DNA for the CDR3 is TGCGCCAGCAGCCACATTGGACAGGGCAGCACAGATACGCAGTATTTT. Translation gives CASSHIGQGSTDTQYF.

This sequence joins TRBV11-3 and TRBJ2-7; 9 nucleotides align to TRBD1. Germline loops: CDR1 SGHNT, CDR2 YENEEA. The CDR3 consists of 16 residues. Trimming removed 7 bases from V and 5 bases from J; junction bases left unmatched: 15. The CDR3 region has the DNA TGTGCCAGCACCCCGGGGAGGCGGGACAGGGTGCACGAGCAGTACTTC. Residues: CASTPGRRDRVHEQYF.

The gene calls are TRBV6-6 and TRBJ2-5, with D possibly TRBD1 on 6 matching bases. Near its end, the DNA agrees better with TRBJ2-7, so the J call may be wrong. Germline CDR1 is MNHNY and CDR2 is SVGAGI (reference sequence). The CDR3 length is 14 residues. This chain's CDR3 is CASSIGTTAYEQYF. The DNA of the CDR3 is TGTGCCAGCAGTATCGGGACAACAGCCTACGAGCAGTACTTC.

The CDR3 protein is CASSFARGREEQFF. CDR3 bases: TGTGCCAGCAGCTTCGCCCGGGGGCGGGAGGAGCAGTTCTTC. This chain uses TRBV11-2 with TRBJ2-1; weak D call: TRBD2 (7 bases). V gave up 3 bases and J gave up 10 bases, with 16 bases separating them. The CDR3 runs 14 residues. From germline, CDR1 is SGHAT and CDR2 FQNNGV.